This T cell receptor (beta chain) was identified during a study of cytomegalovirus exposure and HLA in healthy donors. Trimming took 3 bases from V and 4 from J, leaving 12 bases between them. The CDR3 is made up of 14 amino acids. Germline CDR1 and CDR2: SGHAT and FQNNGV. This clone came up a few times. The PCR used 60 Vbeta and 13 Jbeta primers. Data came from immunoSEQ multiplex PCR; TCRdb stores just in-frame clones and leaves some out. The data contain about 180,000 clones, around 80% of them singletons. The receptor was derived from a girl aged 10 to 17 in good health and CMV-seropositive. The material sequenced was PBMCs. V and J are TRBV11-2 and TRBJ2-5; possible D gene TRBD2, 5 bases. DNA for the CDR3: TGTGCCAGCAGCTTGAGGCGGGTCCGAGAGACCCAGTACTTC. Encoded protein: CASSLRRVRETQYF. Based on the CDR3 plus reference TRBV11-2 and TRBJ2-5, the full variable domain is EAGVAQSPRYKIIEKRQSVAFWCNPISGHATLYWYQQILGQGPKLLIQFQNNGVVDDSQLPKDRFSAERLKGVDSTLKIQPAKLEDSAVYLCASSLRRVRETQYFGPGTRLLVL.